These 12 T cell receptor beta chains came from one sample sequenced in a study of long-term antiretroviral therapy in people with HIV (dated by TCRdb to between 2020 and 2023). The immunoSEQ hsTCRB v3.0 assay was used at survey level resolution to sequence the TRB variable region. Entries here come from immuneACCESS through TCRdb and include only in-frame sequences with V and J called. Some clones fail to appear in such tables; in the studies checked, an unresolved V gene covers under half of the shortfall, and the cause of the remainder is unknown. This sample gives about 30,000 clones in total; 90% to 95% of them show up just once. Of the sample, 6.5% to 10% falls within the top ten clones. The sample in question was unsorted PBMCs, obtained 6.3 years after starting antiretroviral therapy. These receptor sequences come from a man aged 25 to 40 with HIV.

The J gene is TRBJ2-2, the V gene TRBV6-5, with 7 bases aligning to TRBD1. The CDR3 has 15 amino acids. The germline V gene has CDR1 MNHEY and CDR2 SVGAGI. V lost 10 bases, J lost 0 bases, and 8 bases stayed unmatched. CDR3 protein: CATQGGKTNTGELFF. In DNA form, the CDR3 reads TGTGCCACCCAAGGGGGCAAAACGAACACCGGGGAGCTGTTTTTT.

This clone has a single count. The chain recombines TRBV29-1 with TRBJ2-2; 10 bases are shared with TRBD2. The J segment lost 1 base and the V segment lost 6 bases, leaving 8 bases of the junction unmatched. The CDR3 runs to 16 residues. From germline, CDR1 is SQVTM and CDR2 ANQGSEA. The CDR3 sequence: CSVALRTSGNTGELFF. The DNA for the CDR3 is TGCAGCGTCGCGCTCCGGACTAGCGGGAACACCGGGGAGCTGTTTTTT.

The rearrangement joins TRBV27 to TRBJ2-7, with no clear D. Per germline, CDR1 MNHEY and CDR2 SMNVEV (reference sequence). The V end was cut by 0 bases, the J end by 2 bases, with 8 bases between. This CDR3 region has 14 residues. The CDR3: CASSLSPGAYEQYF. DNA for the CDR3: TGTGCCAGCAGTTTATCCCCAGGTGCCTACGAGCAGTACTTC.

The chain couples TRBV7-9 to TRBJ1-1; TRBD1 agrees at 8 bases. CDR1 and CDR2 (germline): SEHNR, FQNEAQ (reference sequence). V lost 2 bases, J lost 8 bases, and 10 bases stayed unmatched. The CDR3 has 15 residues. In DNA, the CDR3 is TGTGCCAGCAGCTTAAGCGAAGAGGGGGACAGGGAAGCTTTCTTT. This gives the protein CASSLSEEGDREAFF.

The V and J genes are TRBV30 and TRBJ2-5; TRBD1 is a possible D gene (6 bases). CDR1 GTSNPN and CDR2 SVGIG come from the germline V gene (reference sequence). Trimming removed 8 bases at V and 4 bases at J, with 20 bases between. The length of the CDR3 is 14 residues. CDR3 loop: CAAYDQGPRETQYF. DNA for the CDR3: TGTGCCGCCTATGACCAGGGGCCACGAGAGACCCAGTACTTC.

The rearrangement uses TRBV4-2 and TRBJ1-2, with no clear D. Germline CDR1 reads LGHNA; CDR2 reads YNFKEQ. The CDR3 covers 15 residues. V was trimmed by 4 bases and J by 4 bases, leaving 16 bases between them. CDR3 amino acids: CASSPLTEGVYGYTF. DNA of the CDR3: TGTGCCAGCAGCCCACTCACGGAGGGAGTCTATGGCTACACCTTC.

The genes are TRBV6-5 and TRBJ1-2; D remains unclear. This CDR3 is 13 amino acids long. Germline-derived CDR1 and CDR2 are MNHEY and SVGAGI. Trimming shortened V by 8 bases and J by 8 bases, and 18 bases separated the two germline ends. DNA for the CDR3: TGTGCCAGCCGCCTAGGGTCCGGGCTCGGCTACACCTTC. Translated: CASRLGSGLGYTF.

This chain connects TRBV6-1 to TRBJ2-5; maybe TRBD1 (7 bases). Trimming took 5 bases from V and 3 from J, leaving 16 bases between them. The CDR3 spans 15 residues. Germline lookup yields CDR1 MNHNS and CDR2 SASEGT. The CDR3 DNA reads as TGTGCCAGCAGTTCCAGGGGGGCAGGGGAAGAGACCCAGTACTTC. This encodes CASSSRGAGEETQYF.

This rearrangement joins TRBV27 to TRBJ1-2, with D uncertain. The V end was cut by 0 bases, the J end by 0 bases, with 5 bases between. Germline V lookup: CDR1 MNHEY, CDR2 SMNVEV (reference sequence). The CDR3 loop spans 14 amino acids. CDR3 bases: TGTGCCAGCAGTTTATCCGTTTCTAACTATGGCTACACCTTC. It yields the protein CASSLSVSNYGYTF.

V and J are TRBV6-1 and TRBJ1-2, with 8 nucleotides matching TRBD1. This CDR3 contains 13 residues. Germline loops: CDR1 MNHNS, CDR2 SASEGT. V gave up 10 bases and J gave up 4 bases; unmatched junction bases: 8. The CDR3 sequence is CATLDRAPYGYTF. CDR3 sequence (DNA): TGTGCCACCCTGGACAGGGCTCCCTATGGCTACACCTTC.

The J gene is TRBJ1-2, the V gene TRBV6-1; D uncertain. Germline values: CDR1 MNHNS, CDR2 SASEGT. V lost 6 bases and J 7 bases, leaving 12 bases between the germline ends. CDR3 size: 12 residues. DNA of the CDR3: TGTGCCAGCAGCCAAGTGACTCGTGGCTACACCTTC. It encodes CASSQVTRGYTF.

The rearrangement joins TRBV9 to TRBJ1-3; perhaps TRBD1 as D (5 bases). V gave up 0 bases and J gave up 0 bases, with 13 bases separating them. Germline V gene lookup returns CDR1 SGDLS and CDR2 YYNGEE. This CDR3 has 17 residues. The CDR3 DNA reads TGTGCCAGCAGCGTAGGGCAAGGGACCTCCTCTGGAAACACCATATATTTT. Translated, it gives CASSVGQGTSSGNTIYF.